This TCR beta chain was profiled in a study of preoperative IRX-2 immunotherapy in early breast cancer. The treatment denotes: preoperative locoregional IRX-2 cytokine immunotherapy. Samples came from a phase Ib trial of preoperative locoregional IRX-2 cytokine immunotherapy. Deletions cut 5 bases from V and 5 bases from J, with 9 bases between. CDR3 length: 13 amino acids. The germline CDR1 and CDR2 sequences are LNHDA and SQIVND (reference sequence). Repertoires were generated with immunoSEQ multiplex PCR, while TCRdb's copy carries only in-frame clones and drops some. Of 40,000 to 50,000 clones in the sample, approximately 75% were seen once.

Here the sequenced sample was tumor tissue, taken after IRX-2 immunotherapy. The sequence came from a human donor with breast cancer. The chain combines TRBV19 with TRBJ1-4, with D unclear. DNA of the CDR3: TGTGCCAGTAGTCCCCCCAAGAATGAAAAACTGTTTTTT. It is translated as CASSPPKNEKLFF.